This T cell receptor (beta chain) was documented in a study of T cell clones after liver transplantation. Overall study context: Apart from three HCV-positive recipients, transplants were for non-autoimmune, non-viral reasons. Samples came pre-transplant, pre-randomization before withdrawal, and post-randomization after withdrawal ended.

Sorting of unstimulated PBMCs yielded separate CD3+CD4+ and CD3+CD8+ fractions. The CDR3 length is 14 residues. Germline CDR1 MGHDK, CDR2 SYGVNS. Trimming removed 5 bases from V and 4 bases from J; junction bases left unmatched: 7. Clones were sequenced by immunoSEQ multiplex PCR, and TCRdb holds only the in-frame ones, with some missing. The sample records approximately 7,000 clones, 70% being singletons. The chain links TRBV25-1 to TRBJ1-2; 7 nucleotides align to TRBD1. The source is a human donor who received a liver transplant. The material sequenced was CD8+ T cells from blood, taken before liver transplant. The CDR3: CASSKEGTAYGYTF. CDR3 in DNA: TGTGCCAGCAGTAAAGAAGGGACAGCCTATGGCTACACCTTC.